This T cell receptor beta chain was recovered during a study of blood T cell repertoires in COVID-19. About the research overall: Acute and convalescent COVID-19 samples came from the United States, Italy and Spain. T cells, B-cell-depleted T cells, or PBMCs provided the cDNA or gDNA that served as material.

Methods used by the authors: Reference gene primer amplification gave estimated nucleated cell counts. Sequenced by immunoSEQ multiplex PCR; TCRdb stores in-frame clones only, minus some. The V and J calls and clone size were taken over from that table, and D and trimming were inferred from the DNA. Of about 160,000 clones listed, approximately 84% are singletons. CDR1 and CDR2 (germline): SEHNR, FQNEAQ (reference sequence). This CDR3 is built from 14 residues. Trimming took off 3 bases at V and 7 bases at J, with 12 bases between the two ends. The sequenced material came from peripheral blood. The V gene is TRBV7-9, the J gene TRBJ1-4, with a tentative D call TRBD1 (6 bases). The sequence derives from a man aged 35-49 years with acute or convalescent COVID-19. DNA for the CDR3: TGTGCCAGCAGCTTTACACAGGGTAGTGAAAAACTGTTTTTT. This sequence encodes CASSFTQGSEKLFF.